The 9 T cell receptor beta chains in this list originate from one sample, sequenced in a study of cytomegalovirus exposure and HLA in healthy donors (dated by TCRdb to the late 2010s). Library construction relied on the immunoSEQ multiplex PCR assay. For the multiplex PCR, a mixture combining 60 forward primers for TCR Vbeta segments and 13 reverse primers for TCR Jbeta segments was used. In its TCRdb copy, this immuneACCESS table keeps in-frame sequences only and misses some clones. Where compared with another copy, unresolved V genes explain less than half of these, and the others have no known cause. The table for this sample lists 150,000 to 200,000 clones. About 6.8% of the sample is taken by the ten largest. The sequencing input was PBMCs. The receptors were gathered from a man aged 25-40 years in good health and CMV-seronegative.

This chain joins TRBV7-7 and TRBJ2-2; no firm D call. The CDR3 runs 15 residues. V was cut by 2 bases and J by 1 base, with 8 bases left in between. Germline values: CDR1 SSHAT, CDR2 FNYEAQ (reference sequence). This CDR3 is CASSLNPENTGELFF. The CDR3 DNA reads TGTGCCAGCAGCTTAAACCCAGAGAACACCGGGGAGCTGTTTTTT. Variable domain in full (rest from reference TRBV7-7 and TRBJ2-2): GAGVSQSPRYKVTKRGQDVTLRCDPISSHATLYWYQQALGQGPEFLTYFNYEAQPDKSGLPSDRFSAERPEGSISTLTIQRTEQRDSAMYRCASSLNPENTGELFFGEGSRLTVL.

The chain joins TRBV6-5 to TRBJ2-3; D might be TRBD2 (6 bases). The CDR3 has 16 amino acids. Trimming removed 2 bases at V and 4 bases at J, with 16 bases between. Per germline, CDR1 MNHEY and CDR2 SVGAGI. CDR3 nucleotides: TGTGCCAGCAGTTACCAGGGCGGGGTGGCCGCAGATACGCAGTATTTT. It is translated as CASSYQGGVAADTQYF.

The CDR3 nucleotides read TGTGCCTGGGGGGGCCTCAAGTCGGGAGCTTTCTTT. It encodes CAWGGLKSGAFF. The chain links TRBV30 to TRBJ1-1, with D possibly TRBD1 on 6 matching bases. Trimming shortened V by 5 bases and J by 10 bases, and 17 bases separated the two germline ends. CDR1 and CDR2 from the germline V gene are GTSNPN and SVGIG (reference sequence). There are 12 residues in the CDR3.

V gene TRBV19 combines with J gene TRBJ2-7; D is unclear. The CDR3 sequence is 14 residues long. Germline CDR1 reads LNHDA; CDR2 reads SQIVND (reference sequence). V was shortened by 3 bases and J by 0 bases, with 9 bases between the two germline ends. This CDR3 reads CASSIAGSSYEQYF. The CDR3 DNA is TGTGCCAGTAGTATTGCAGGTTCCTCCTACGAGCAGTACTTC.

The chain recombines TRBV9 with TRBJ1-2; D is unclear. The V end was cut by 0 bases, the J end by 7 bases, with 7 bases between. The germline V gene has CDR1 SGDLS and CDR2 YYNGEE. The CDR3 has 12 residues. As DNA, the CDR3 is TGTGCCAGCAGCGTAGCGGTGCGTGGCTACACCTTC. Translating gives CASSVAVRGYTF.

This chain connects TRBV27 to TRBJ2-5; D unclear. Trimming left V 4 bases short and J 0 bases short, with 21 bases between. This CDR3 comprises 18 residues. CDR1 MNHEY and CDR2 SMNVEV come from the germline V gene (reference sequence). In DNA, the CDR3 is TGTGCCAGCAGTTCGGCGGCAGCGAAGCCTGATAACCAAGAGACCCAGTACTTC. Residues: CASSSAAAKPDNQETQYF.

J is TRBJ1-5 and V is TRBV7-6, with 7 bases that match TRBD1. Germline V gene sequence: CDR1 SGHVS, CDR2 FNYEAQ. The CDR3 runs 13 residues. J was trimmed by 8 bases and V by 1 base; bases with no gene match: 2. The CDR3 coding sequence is TGTGCCAGCAGCTTAGGCAGGGGGAAGCCCCAGCATTTT. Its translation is CASSLGRGKPQHF. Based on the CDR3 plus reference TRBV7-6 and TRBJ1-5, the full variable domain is GAGVSQSPRYKVTKRGQDVALRCDPISGHVSLYWYRQALGQGPEFLTYFNYEAQQDKSGLPNDRFSAERPEGSISTLTIQRTEQRDSAMYRCASSLGRGKPQHFGDGTRLSIL.

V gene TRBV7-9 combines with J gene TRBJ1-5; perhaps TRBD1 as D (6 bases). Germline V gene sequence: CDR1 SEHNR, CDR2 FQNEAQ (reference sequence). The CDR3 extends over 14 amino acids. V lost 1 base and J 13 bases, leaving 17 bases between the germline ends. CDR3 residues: CASSLGSGGQTQHF. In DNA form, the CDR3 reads TGTGCCAGCAGCTTAGGCTCTGGGGGACAAACTCAGCATTTT.

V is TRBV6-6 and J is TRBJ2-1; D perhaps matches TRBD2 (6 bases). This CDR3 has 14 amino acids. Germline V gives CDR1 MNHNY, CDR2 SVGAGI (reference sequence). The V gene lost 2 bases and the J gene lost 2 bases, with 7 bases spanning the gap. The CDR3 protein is CASSYGGTYNEQFF. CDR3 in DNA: TGTGCCAGCAGTTACGGGGGGACCTACAATGAGCAGTTCTTC.